This T cell receptor (beta chain) was recovered during a study of CD8+ T cells in alopecia areata. Germline V gene sequence: CDR1 SGHVS, CDR2 FQNEAQ. This CDR3 has 13 amino acids. Trimming took 4 bases from V and 2 from J, leaving 9 bases between them. RNA extraction and reverse transcription yielded cDNA as sequencing template. Clones were read by immunoSEQ multiplex PCR, and TCRdb kept only the in-frame ones, dropping some. The table lists fewer than 250,000 clones, just under 65% of them singletons. Treatment denoted: oral pan-JAK inhibitor, 5-10 mg twice daily. Sequenced material: CD4+ T cells sorted from blood, taken around week 50, from a patient treated with tofacitinib. V is TRBV7-8 and J is TRBJ2-7, with D uncertain. This TCR was sampled from a human donor with alopecia areata. The CDR3 region is CASSSVRAYEQYF. The CDR3 DNA reads as TGTGCCAGCAGCTCAGTTCGTGCCTACGAGCAGTACTTC.